This T cell receptor beta chain derives from a study of human T cells and chemical hapten exposure. V dropped 3 bases and J dropped 9 bases, with 15 bases sitting between them. The CDR3 loop spans 14 amino acids. Sample time point: patch test 1, 2 weeks after DPC sensitization. Specified treatment: therapeutic diphenylcyclopropenone sensitization with weekly scalp DPC. In every case, blood was obtained before the patch test was applied. Alopecia patients, 18 to 70 years old and DPC-suitable, served as donors. TCRdb independently ran MiXCR on the RACE reads; one entry per CDR3 protein. Found here are fewer than 100,000 distinct CDR3 sequences, 12% of them singletons; the top ten hold approximately 2.1%.

This rearrangement joins TRBV12-3 or TRBV12-4 to TRBJ2-1, with D tentatively TRBD2 (6 bases). This TCR was sampled from a woman aged 40 to 50 with alopecia areata. Some clones in this sample may be carry-over from other donors' samples. The specimen comprised whole blood, sampled in connection with sensitization to the hapten diphenylcyclopropenone (DPC). DNA of the CDR3: TGTGCCAGCAGTTTCGGGGATGGGAGGAGTGAGCAGTTCTTC. It specifies CASSFGDGRSEQFF.